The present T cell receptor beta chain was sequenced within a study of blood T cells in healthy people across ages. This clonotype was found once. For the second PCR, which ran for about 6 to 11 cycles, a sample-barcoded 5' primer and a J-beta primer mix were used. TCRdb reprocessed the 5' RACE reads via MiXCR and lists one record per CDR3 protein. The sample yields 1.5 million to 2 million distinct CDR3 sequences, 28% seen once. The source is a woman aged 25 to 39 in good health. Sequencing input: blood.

The DNA of the CDR3 is TGTGCCAGCAGTTACTCCGCGGGGACCCTCCAAGAGACCCAGTACTTC. As protein: CASSYSAGTLQETQYF. This chain links TRBV6-2 or TRBV6-3 with TRBJ2-4, with D possibly TRBD2 on 6 matching bases. The tail of the sequence fits TRBJ2-5 better, so the J call may be wrong. Germline V CDR1 and CDR2: MNHEY, SVGEGT. This CDR3 has 16 amino acids.